Listed below are T cell receptor beta chains from one sample, sequenced in a study of blood T cells in healthy people across ages. TCRdb redid the calling of the 5' RACE reads with MiXCR, one entry per CDR3 protein. Among 790,000 or so distinct CDR3 sequences listed, more than 35% were seen once. The sequenced sample was blood. The receptor source for this set is an elderly man in good health. Both conserved end residues are part of each CDR3. Each record gives: clone size, V gene, D gene, J gene, CDR3 protein, CDR3 DNA. The D gene is left open where the match is weak. Expanded clones are given a class, and other clones once, few, many or no size at all.

-,TRBV7-2,TRBD2,TRBJ2-7,CASSAAGGLYEQYF,TGTGCCAGCAGCGCCGCGGGGGGTCTCTACGAGCAGTACTTC
-,TRBV4-2,-,TRBJ2-1,CASSQDRTRANEQFF,TGTGCCAGCAGCCAAGATCGGACTCGAGCCAATGAGCAGTTCTTC
-,TRBV6-2/TRBV6-3,-,TRBJ2-3,CASSYSSPTSSTQYF,TGTGCCAGCAGTTACTCGAGTCCGACATCTTCTACGCAGTATTTT
-,TRBV20-1,-,TRBJ2-3,CSVPLRFLASGDTQYF,TGCAGTGTACCCCTTCGATTCCTAGCGTCTGGAGATACGCAGTATTTT
few,TRBV28,-,TRBJ2-3,CASSPSSWGTDTQYF,TGTGCCAGCAGTCCCTCGAGTTGGGGCACAGATACGCAGTATTTT
-,TRBV20-1,TRBD2,TRBJ2-7,CSARGVTSGNPYEQYF,TGCAGTGCTAGAGGCGTGACTAGCGGGAACCCCTACGAGCAGTACTTC
few,TRBV12-3/TRBV12-4,TRBD1,TRBJ2-7,CASRAGTGGFYEQYF,TGTGCCAGCAGAGCCGGGACAGGGGGCTTCTACGAGCAGTACTTC
few,TRBV27,TRBD2,TRBJ2-1,CASSLFFTGLAGEVNEQFF,TGTGCCAGCAGTTTATTCTTTACAGGACTAGCGGGAGAGGTAAATGAGCAGTTCTTC
-,TRBV4-2,-,TRBJ2-5,CASSQARQETQYF,TGTGCCAGCAGCCAAGCTAGGCAAGAGACCCAGTACTTC
-,TRBV20-1,-,TRBJ2-5,CSARQRQGTWETQYF,TGCAGTGCTAGACAGCGTCAGGGCACGTGGGAGACCCAGTACTTC
many,TRBV12-3/TRBV12-4,TRBD2,TRBJ2-3,CASSWTGTSGNTQYF,TGTGCCAGCTCCTGGACCGGGACTAGCGGGAATACGCAGTATTTT
few,TRBV6-2/TRBV6-3,TRBD2,TRBJ2-7,CASGGGTSSDEQYF,TGTGCCAGCGGCGGGGGGACTAGCAGCGACGAGCAGTACTTC
-,TRBV7-2,TRBD2,TRBJ2-7,CASSLLGTSGLSSYNEQYF,TGTGCCAGCAGCTTGCTTGGGACTAGCGGGCTTAGCTCCTACAATGAGCAGTACTTC
many,TRBV20-1,TRBD2,TRBJ2-5,CSASPNLGLAVQETQYF,TGCAGTGCTAGTCCCAATCTCGGACTAGCGGTTCAAGAGACCCAGTACTTC
-,TRBV12-5,TRBD1,TRBJ2-1,CASGKTGVVDEQFF,TGTGCTAGTGGTAAGACAGGGGTGGTTGATGAGCAGTTCTTC
-,TRBV4-1,-,TRBJ2-7,CASSQALTGLSYEQYF,TGCGCCAGCAGCCAAGCTCTGACGGGGCTATCCTACGAGCAGTACTTC
-,TRBV6-5,-,TRBJ1-2,CASSNPNYGYTF,TGTGCCAGCAGTAACCCTAACTATGGCTACACCTTC
-,TRBV20-1,-,TRBJ2-5,CSARDPGHIQETQYF,TGCAGTGCTAGAGACCCGGGACATATCCAAGAGACCCAGTACTTC
-,TRBV10-3,-,TRBJ2-1,CAISLSLLFDEQFF,TGTGCCATCAGTTTAAGCCTACTCTTCGATGAGCAGTTCTTC
-,TRBV6-2/TRBV6-3,TRBD2,TRBJ2-7,CASKHQRGTYEQYF,TGTGCCAGCAAACATCAGCGGGGGACCTACGAGCAGTACTTC
many,TRBV20-1,TRBD2,TRBJ2-4,CSARGGPAKNIQYF,TGCAGTGCTAGGGGAGGGCCAGCCAAAAACATTCAGTACTTC
-,TRBV5-6,-,TRBJ2-1,CASSRRQAVYNEQFF,TGTGCCAGCAGCCGCAGACAGGCGGTCTACAATGAGCAGTTCTTC
-,TRBV6-6,-,TRBJ2-7,CASRSGPTLYEQYF,TGTGCCAGCCGAAGCGGACCTACCCTCTACGAGCAGTACTTC
-,TRBV6-5,TRBD1,TRBJ2-5,CASSYRTGGDMETQYF,TGTGCCAGCAGTTACCGGACAGGGGGCGATATGGAGACCCAGTACTTC
-,TRBV27,-,TRBJ1-6,CASSLGLRMNSPLHF,TGTGCCAGCAGCCTGGGACTCCGAATGAATTCACCCCTCCACTTT
few,TRBV20-1,-,TRBJ1-1,CSARQTEKPTEAFF,TGCAGTGCTAGACAAACAGAAAAACCCACTGAAGCTTTCTTT
few,TRBV3-1,-,TRBJ2-7,CASSQATQKRLGQYF,TGTGCCAGCAGCCAAGCGACACAGAAGAGGCTTGGGCAGTACTTC
-,TRBV7-2,-,TRBJ2-7,CASSSGAGVDEQYF,TGTGCCAGCAGTTCAGGGGCAGGGGTGGACGAGCAGTACTTC
few,TRBV28,-,TRBJ1-1,CASSFHGQNTEAFF,TGTGCCAGCAGTTTTCACGGACAGAACACTGAAGCTTTCTTT